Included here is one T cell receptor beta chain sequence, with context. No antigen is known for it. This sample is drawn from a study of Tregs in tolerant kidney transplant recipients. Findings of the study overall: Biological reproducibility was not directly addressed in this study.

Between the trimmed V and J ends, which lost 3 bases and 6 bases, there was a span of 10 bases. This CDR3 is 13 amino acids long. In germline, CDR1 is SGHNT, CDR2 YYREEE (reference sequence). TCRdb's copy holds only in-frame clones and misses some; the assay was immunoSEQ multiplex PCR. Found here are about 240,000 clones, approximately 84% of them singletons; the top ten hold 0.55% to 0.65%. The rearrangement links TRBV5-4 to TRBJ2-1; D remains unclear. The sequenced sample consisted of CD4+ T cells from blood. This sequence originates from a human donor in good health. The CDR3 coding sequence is TGTGCCAGCAGCTCGAGGCGCGTCAATGAGCAGTTCTTC. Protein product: CASSSRRVNEQFF.